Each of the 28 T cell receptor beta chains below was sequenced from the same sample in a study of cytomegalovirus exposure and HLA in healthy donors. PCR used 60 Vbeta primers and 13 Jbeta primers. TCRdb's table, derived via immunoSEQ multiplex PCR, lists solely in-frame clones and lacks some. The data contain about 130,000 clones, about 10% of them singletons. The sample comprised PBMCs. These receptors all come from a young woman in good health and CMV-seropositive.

This CDR3 is CASSGRLAGGPYEQYF. The CDR3 DNA reads TGTGCCAGCAGCGGAAGACTAGCGGGAGGCCCCTACGAGCAGTACTTC. J is TRBJ2-7 and V is TRBV2; 13 bases map to TRBD2. CDR1 SNHLY and CDR2 FYNNEI come from the germline V gene. The V segment lost 6 bases and the J segment 2 bases; nucleotides outside the gene matches: 7. This CDR3 is built from 16 residues.

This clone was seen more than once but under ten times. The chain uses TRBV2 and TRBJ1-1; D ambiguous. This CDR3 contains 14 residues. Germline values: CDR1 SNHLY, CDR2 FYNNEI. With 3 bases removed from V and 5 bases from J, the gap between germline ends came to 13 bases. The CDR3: CASSEMSSWTEAFF. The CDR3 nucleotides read TGTGCCAGCAGTGAGATGAGCTCATGGACTGAAGCTTTCTTT.

The CDR3 region is CASSLGTGTYEQFF. The DNA for the CDR3 is TGCGCCAGCAGCTTAGGGACAGGGACTTATGAGCAGTTCTTC. This rearrangement joins TRBV5-1 to TRBJ2-1; 9 bases map to TRBD1. This CDR3 region has 14 residues. J lost 8 bases, V lost 2 bases, and 5 bases had no gene match. Germline V gives CDR1 SGHRS, CDR2 YFSETQ.

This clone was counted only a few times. CDR3 nucleotides: TGTGCCAGCAGCTTGATCTCGTGGGAGGCAGGTGAGCAGTACTTC. It is translated as CASSLISWEAGEQYF. The chain uses TRBV5-6 and TRBJ2-7; the D gene is possibly TRBD2 (6 bases). The V and J ends lost 1 base and 7 bases respectively, with 18 bases between them. The CDR3 covers 15 residues. Germline V gives CDR1 SGHDT, CDR2 YYEEEE. Filled out from reference TRBV5-6 and TRBJ2-7, the complete variable domain reads DAGVTQSPTHLIKTRGQQVTLRCSPKSGHDTVSWYQQALGQGPQFIFQYYEEEERQRGNFPDRFSGHQFPNYSSELNVNALLLGDSALYLCASSLISWEAGEQYFGPGTRLTVT.

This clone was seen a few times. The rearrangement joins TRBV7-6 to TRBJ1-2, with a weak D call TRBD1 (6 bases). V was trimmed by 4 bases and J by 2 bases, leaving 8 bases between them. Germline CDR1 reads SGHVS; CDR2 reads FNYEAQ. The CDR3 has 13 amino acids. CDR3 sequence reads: CASSSTGNYGYTF. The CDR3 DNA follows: TGTGCCAGCAGCTCAACAGGGAACTATGGCTACACCTTC. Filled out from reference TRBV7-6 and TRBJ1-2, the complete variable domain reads GAGVSQSPRYKVTKRGQDVALRCDPISGHVSLYWYRQALGQGPEFLTYFNYEAQQDKSGLPNDRFSAERPEGSISTLTIQRTEQRDSAMYRCASSSTGNYGYTFGSGTRLTVV.

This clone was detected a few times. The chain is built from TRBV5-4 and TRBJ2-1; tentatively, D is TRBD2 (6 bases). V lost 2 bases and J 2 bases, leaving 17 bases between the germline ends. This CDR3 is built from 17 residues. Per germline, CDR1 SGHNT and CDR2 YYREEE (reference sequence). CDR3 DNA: TGTGCCAGCAGCTTAGGGCATGACGGGAGCCCCTACAATGAGCAGTTCTTC. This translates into CASSLGHDGSPYNEQFF. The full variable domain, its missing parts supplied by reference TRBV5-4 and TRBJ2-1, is ETGVTQSPTHLIKTRGQQVTLRCSSQSGHNTVSWYQQALGQGPQFIFQYYREEENGRGNFPPRFSGLQFPNYSSELNVNALELDDSALYLCASSLGHDGSPYNEQFFGPGTRLTVL.

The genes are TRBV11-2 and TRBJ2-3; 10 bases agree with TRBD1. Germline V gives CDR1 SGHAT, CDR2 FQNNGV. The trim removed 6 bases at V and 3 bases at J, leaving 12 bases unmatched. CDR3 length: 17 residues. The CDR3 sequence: CASRLKKGQGKTDTQYF. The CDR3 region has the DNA TGTGCCAGCAGACTCAAGAAGGGACAGGGGAAAACAGATACGCAGTATTTT.

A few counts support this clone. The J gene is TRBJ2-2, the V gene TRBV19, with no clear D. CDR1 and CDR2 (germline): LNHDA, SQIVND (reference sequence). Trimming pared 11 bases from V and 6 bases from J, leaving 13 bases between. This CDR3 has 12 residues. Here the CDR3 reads CAAGQSPGELFF. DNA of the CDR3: TGTGCCGCAGGCCAATCCCCCGGGGAGCTGTTTTTT.

CDR3 residues: CASSFSSGSGNEQFF. In nucleotides, the CDR3 is TGCGCCAGCAGCTTTTCTAGCGGGAGTGGAAATGAGCAGTTCTTC. The chain couples TRBV5-1 to TRBJ2-1; 10 nucleotides match TRBD2. With V trimmed by 2 bases and J by 7 bases, 6 bases remained unmatched. The length of the CDR3 is 15 residues. CDR1 SGHRS and CDR2 YFSETQ come from the germline V gene.

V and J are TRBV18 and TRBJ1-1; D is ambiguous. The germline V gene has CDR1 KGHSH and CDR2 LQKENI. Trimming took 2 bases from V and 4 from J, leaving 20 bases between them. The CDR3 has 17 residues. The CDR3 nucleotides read TGTGCCAGCTCACCAGTCCGGGGAGGAAGGTTAGGCACTGAAGCTTTCTTT. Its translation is CASSPVRGGRLGTEAFF.

The CDR3 loop reads CASSPGGTANSYEQYF. Written as DNA, the CDR3 is TGCGCCAGCAGCCCTGGGGGGACCGCTAACTCCTACGAGCAGTACTTC. The chain combines TRBV5-1 with TRBJ2-7; D may be TRBD2 (6 bases). This CDR3 is built from 16 residues. Trimming took off 4 bases at V and 0 bases at J, with 17 bases between the two ends. Germline lookup yields CDR1 SGHRS and CDR2 YFSETQ.

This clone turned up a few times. The CDR3: CSVGQGRAEQYF. The CDR3 bases are TGCAGCGTGGGACAGGGAAGGGCCGAGCAGTACTTC. The rearrangement links TRBV29-1 to TRBJ2-7; 9 bases agree with TRBD1. The CDR3 covers 12 residues. Per the germline V gene, CDR1 is SQVTM and CDR2 is ANQGSEA. The ends lost 6 bases at V and 6 bases at J; junction bases unmatched: 6.

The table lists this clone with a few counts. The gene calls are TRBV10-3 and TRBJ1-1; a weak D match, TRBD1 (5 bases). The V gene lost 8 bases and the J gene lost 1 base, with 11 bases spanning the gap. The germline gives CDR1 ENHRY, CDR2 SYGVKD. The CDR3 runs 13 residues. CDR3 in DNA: TGTGCCATCTACCCCGGGGGGAACACTGAAGCTTTCTTT. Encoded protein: CAIYPGGNTEAFF.

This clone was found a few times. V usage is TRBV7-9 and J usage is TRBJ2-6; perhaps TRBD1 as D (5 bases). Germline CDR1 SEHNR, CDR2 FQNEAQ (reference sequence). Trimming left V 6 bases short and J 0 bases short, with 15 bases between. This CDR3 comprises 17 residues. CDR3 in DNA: TGTGCCAGCAGTCGGCGCGACAGCGTCTCTGGGGCCAACGTCCTGACTTTC. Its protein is CASSRRDSVSGANVLTF.

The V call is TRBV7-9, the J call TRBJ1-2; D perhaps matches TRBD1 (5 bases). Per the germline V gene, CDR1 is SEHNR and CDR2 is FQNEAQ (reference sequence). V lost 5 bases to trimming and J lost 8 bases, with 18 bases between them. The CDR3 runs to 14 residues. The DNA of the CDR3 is TGTGCCAGCAGCCCGCCGACAGTTATCAGGGGCTACACCTTC. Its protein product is CASSPPTVIRGYTF.

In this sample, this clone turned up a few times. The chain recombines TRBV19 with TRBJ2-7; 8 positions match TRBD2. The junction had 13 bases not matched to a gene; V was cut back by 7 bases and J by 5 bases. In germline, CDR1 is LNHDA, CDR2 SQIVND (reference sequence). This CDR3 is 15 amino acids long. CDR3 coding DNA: TGTGCCAGTAAAAGTCAGAGCGGGAGTCCCCACGAGCAGTACTTC. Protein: CASKSQSGSPHEQYF.

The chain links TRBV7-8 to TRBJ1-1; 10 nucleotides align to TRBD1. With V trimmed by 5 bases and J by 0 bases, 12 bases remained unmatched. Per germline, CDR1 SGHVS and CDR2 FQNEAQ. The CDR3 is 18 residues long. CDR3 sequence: CASSHRQGAVGMNTEAFF. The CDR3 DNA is TGTGCCAGCAGCCACCGACAGGGGGCGGTTGGTATGAACACTGAAGCTTTCTTT.

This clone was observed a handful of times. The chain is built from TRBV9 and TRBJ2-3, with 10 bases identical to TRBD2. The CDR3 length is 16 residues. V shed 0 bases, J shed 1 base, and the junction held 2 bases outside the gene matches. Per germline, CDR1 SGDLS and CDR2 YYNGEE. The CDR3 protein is CASSVGLAGGTDTQYF. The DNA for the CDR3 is TGTGCCAGCAGCGTAGGGCTAGCGGGAGGCACAGATACGCAGTATTTT.

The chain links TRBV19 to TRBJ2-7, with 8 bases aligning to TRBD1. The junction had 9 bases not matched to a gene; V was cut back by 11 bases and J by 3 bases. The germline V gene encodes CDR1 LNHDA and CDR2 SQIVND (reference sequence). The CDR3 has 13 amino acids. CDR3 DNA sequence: TGTGCCTCCCGGGACAGGAACAGCTACGAGCAGTACTTC. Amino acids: CASRDRNSYEQYF.

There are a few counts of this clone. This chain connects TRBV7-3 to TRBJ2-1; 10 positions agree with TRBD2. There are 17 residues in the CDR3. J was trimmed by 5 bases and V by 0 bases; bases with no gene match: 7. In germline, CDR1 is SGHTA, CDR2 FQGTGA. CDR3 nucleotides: TGTGCCAGCAGCTTAACCCTCGGGAGCGGGAGGGACAATGAGCAGTTCTTC. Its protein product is CASSLTLGSGRDNEQFF.

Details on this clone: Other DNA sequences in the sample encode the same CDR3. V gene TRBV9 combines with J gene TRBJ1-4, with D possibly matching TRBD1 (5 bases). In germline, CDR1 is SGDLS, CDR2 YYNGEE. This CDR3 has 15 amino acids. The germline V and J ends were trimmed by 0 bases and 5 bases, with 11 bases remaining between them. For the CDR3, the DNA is TGTGCCAGCAGCGTAGGGGGGGGAACAAATGAAAAACTGTTTTTT. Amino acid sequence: CASSVGGGTNEKLFF.

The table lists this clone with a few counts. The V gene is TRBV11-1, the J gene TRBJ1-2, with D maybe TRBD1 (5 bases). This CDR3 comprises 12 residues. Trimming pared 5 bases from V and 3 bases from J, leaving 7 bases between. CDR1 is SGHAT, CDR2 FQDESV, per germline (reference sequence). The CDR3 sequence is CASSAGDYGYTF. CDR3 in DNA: TGTGCCAGCAGCGCGGGGGACTATGGCTACACCTTC.

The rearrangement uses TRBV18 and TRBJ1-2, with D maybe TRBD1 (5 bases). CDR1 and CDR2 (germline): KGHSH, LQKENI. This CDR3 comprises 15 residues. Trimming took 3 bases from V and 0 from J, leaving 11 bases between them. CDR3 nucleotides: TGTGCCAGCTCACCCGGACACCAAGCTAACTATGGCTACACCTTC. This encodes CASSPGHQANYGYTF.

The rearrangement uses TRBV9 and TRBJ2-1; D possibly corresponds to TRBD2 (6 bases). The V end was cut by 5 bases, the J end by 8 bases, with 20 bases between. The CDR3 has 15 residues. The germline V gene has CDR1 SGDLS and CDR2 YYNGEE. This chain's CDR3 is CASSTVGEWGDEQFF. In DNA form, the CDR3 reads TGTGCCAGCAGTACGGTGGGGGAGTGGGGGGATGAGCAGTTCTTC.

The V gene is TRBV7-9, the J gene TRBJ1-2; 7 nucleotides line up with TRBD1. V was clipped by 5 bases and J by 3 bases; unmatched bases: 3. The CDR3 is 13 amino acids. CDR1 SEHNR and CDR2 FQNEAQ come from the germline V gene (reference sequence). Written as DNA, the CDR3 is TGTGCCAGCAGCATCACAGGGGACTATGGCTACACCTTC. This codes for CASSITGDYGYTF.

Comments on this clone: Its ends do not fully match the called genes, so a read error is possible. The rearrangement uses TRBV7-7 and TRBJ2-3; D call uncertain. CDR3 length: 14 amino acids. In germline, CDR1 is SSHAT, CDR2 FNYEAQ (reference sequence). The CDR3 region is CASSLGPRTDTQYF. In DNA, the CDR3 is TGTGCTAGCAGCTTAGGGCCACGCACAGATACGCAGTATTTT.

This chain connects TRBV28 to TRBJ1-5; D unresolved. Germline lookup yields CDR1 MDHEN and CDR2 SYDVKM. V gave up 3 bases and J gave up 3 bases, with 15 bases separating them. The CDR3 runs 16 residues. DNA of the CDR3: TGTGCCAGCAGTTTCTTAGGTAAACAGCCCAATCAGCCCCAGCATTTT. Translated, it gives CASSFLGKQPNQPQHF.

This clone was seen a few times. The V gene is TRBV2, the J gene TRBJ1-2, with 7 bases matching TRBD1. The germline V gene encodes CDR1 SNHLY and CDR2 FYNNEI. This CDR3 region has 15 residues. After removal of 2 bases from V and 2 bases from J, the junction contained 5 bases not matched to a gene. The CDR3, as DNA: TGTGCCAGCAGTGAATCGTCAGGGGGGAACTATGGCTACACCTTC. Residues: CASSESSGGNYGYTF.